Below are 19 T cell receptor beta chains sequenced from a single sample in a study of blood T cell repertoires in COVID-19. TCRdb's copy holds only in-frame clones and misses some; the assay was immunoSEQ multiplex PCR. There are 55,000 to 80,000 clones in the sample; 88% occur only once, and roughly 2.4% lies in the top ten. The sequenced sample consisted of peripheral blood. The receptors derive from a human donor in a cohort sampled during active COVID-19.

This clone was seen more than once but under ten times. The chain links TRBV19 to TRBJ2-2; 7 bases agree with TRBD1. The CDR3 totals 16 residues. V lost 4 bases, J lost 7 bases, and 12 bases stayed unmatched. The germline V gene encodes CDR1 LNHDA and CDR2 SQIVND (reference sequence). The CDR3 DNA reads as TGTGCCAGTAGTAAGCTAGACAGGGTGAAAGGCGGGGAGCTGTTTTTT. Protein product: CASSKLDRVKGGELFF. Based on the CDR3 plus reference TRBV19 and TRBJ2-2, the full variable domain is DGGITQSPKYLFRKEGQNVTLSCEQNLNHDAMYWYRQDPGQGLRLIYYSQIVNDFQKGDIAEGYSVSREKKESFPLTVTSAQKNPTAFYLCASSKLDRVKGGELFFGEGSRLTVL.

V gene TRBV27 combines with J gene TRBJ1-3; 7 nucleotides match TRBD1. Losses at the gene ends were 4 bases for V and 0 bases for J; bases not matched to a gene: 6. Germline CDR1 reads MNHEY; CDR2 reads SMNVEV (reference sequence). CDR3 length equals 16 residues. The DNA of the CDR3 is TGTGCCAGCAGTTCCCAGGGGGTGCGCTCTGGAAACACCATATATTTT. It yields the protein CASSSQGVRSGNTIYF.

The chain joins TRBV7-9 to TRBJ1-1; D remains unclear. Germline V gives CDR1 SEHNR, CDR2 FQNEAQ (reference sequence). V lost 3 bases and J lost 1, with 6 bases in between. There are 13 residues in the CDR3. Written as DNA, the CDR3 is TGTGCCAGCAGCTTTGCAGGGAACACTGAAGCTTTCTTT. This encodes CASSFAGNTEAFF.

V usage is TRBV5-4 and J usage is TRBJ2-2; the match to TRBD2 covers 10 bases. The CDR3 has 18 residues. Trimming removed 4 bases from V and 5 bases from J; junction bases left unmatched: 14. Germline assignment: CDR1 SGHNT and CDR2 YYREEE (reference sequence). DNA of the CDR3: TGTGCCAGCAGCCGGGGGGCTAGCGGGAGAGGGCGGACCGGGGAGCTGTTTTTT. This translates into CASSRGASGRGRTGELFF.

The chain joins TRBV2 to TRBJ1-1, with D tentatively TRBD1 (6 bases). The CDR3 length is 13 residues. Germline-derived CDR1 and CDR2 are SNHLY and FYNNEI. Between the trimmed V and J ends, which lost 5 bases and 4 bases, there was a span of 11 bases. The CDR3 DNA reads TGTGCCAGCAGTACCACAGGGCCCACTGAAGCTTTCTTT. Its protein product is CASSTTGPTEAFF.

CDR3 loop: CASSSTGTNTGELFF. CDR3 nucleotides: TGTGCCAGCAGTTCCACAGGGACGAACACCGGGGAGCTGTTTTTT. This chain joins TRBV7-3 and TRBJ2-2, with D possibly being TRBD1 (6 bases). The CDR3 consists of 15 residues. Germline lookup yields CDR1 SGHTA and CDR2 FQGTGA. The V gene lost 6 bases and the J gene lost 0 bases, with 11 bases spanning the gap.

Only a few counts were recorded for this clone. This sequence joins TRBV6-5 and TRBJ2-7, with D maybe TRBD1 (6 bases). The V gene's germline CDR1 is MNHEY and CDR2 SVGAGI. Between the trimmed V and J ends, which lost 5 bases and 3 bases, there was a span of 8 bases. This CDR3 spans 12 amino acids. CDR3 DNA: TGTGCCAGCAGTCAACAGGGCTACGAGCAGTACTTC. It is translated as CASSQQGYEQYF.

The CDR3 DNA is TGTGCCAGCAGGGGGGGACTAGCGAATTTCCCCGGTAGCACAGATACGCAGTATTTT. Translating gives CASRGGLANFPGSTDTQYF. This chain joins TRBV7-9 and TRBJ2-3; 10 positions agree with TRBD2. The J segment lost 0 bases and the V segment lost 6 bases, leaving 15 bases of the junction unmatched. CDR3 length: 19 amino acids. CDR1 and CDR2 from the germline V gene are SEHNR and FQNEAQ (reference sequence).

V usage is TRBV6-5 and J usage is TRBJ2-3, with D possibly matching TRBD1 (6 bases). V was pared by 6 bases and J by 5 bases, with 15 bases between. Germline V gene lookup returns CDR1 MNHEY and CDR2 SVGAGI. The CDR3 loop spans 14 amino acids. CDR3 protein: CASSRDTGRDTQYF. The CDR3 nucleotides read TGTGCCAGCAGCCGGGACACCGGTCGAGATACGCAGTATTTT.

This chain connects TRBV11-2 to TRBJ2-3, with a possible D match to TRBD2 (6 bases). Trimming shortened V by 5 bases and J by 3 bases, and 12 bases separated the two germline ends. Looked up from germline, CDR1 is SGHAT and CDR2 is FQNNGV. The CDR3 has 14 amino acids. The CDR3 region has the DNA TGTGCCAGCAGCCATAGCGGTATGACAGATACGCAGTATTTT. Amino acids: CASSHSGMTDTQYF.

This chain connects TRBV28 to TRBJ2-5; the match to TRBD1 covers 7 bases. The CDR3 length is 15 residues. The trim removed 5 bases at V and 1 base at J, leaving 7 bases unmatched. Germline CDR1 and CDR2: MDHEN and SYDVKM. CDR3 DNA: TGTGCCAGCAGTCCTAGGACAGGCCTCCAAGAGACCCAGTACTTC. Translating gives CASSPRTGLQETQYF.

In this sample, this clone turned up once. The chain is built from TRBV5-1 and TRBJ1-1, with TRBD1 identical over 8 bases. CDR3 length: 13 amino acids. J gave up 6 bases and V 5 bases, and 6 bases lay outside the gene matches. From germline, CDR1 is SGHRS and CDR2 YFSETQ. This chain's CDR3 is CASSIQGAAEAFF. In DNA form, the CDR3 reads TGCGCCAGCAGTATCCAGGGGGCGGCTGAAGCTTTCTTT.

The rearrangement links TRBV6-5 to TRBJ2-1, with 11 nucleotides matching TRBD2. V dropped 5 bases and J dropped 9; count of bases not matched to a gene: 3. This CDR3 has 13 residues. The germline gives CDR1 MNHEY, CDR2 SVGAGI. Here the CDR3 reads CASSNGLAGEQFF. CDR3 nucleotide sequence: TGTGCCAGCAGTAACGGACTAGCGGGTGAGCAGTTCTTC.

DNA of the CDR3: TGTGCCAGCAGGGATACAGGGGGCACTGAAGCTTTCTTT. Its protein product is CASRDTGGTEAFF. V usage is TRBV7-3 and J usage is TRBJ1-1; 8 bases match TRBD1. The CDR3 sequence is 13 residues long. Looked up from germline, CDR1 is SGHTA and CDR2 is FQGTGA. V lost 6 bases, J lost 4 bases, and 4 bases stayed unmatched.

The V and J genes are TRBV7-9 and TRBJ2-7, with D tentatively TRBD2 (6 bases). Between the trimmed V and J ends, which lost 1 base and 3 bases, there was a span of 10 bases. The CDR3 runs 14 residues. In germline, CDR1 is SEHNR, CDR2 FQNEAQ (reference sequence). The CDR3 DNA follows: TGTGCCAGCAGCTTAGGCGGGACTGACTACGAGCAGTACTTC. As protein: CASSLGGTDYEQYF.

The chain combines TRBV18 with TRBJ1-1; TRBD1 agrees at 10 bases. This CDR3 has 13 residues. The V and J ends lost 8 bases and 0 bases, in that order; junction bases with no gene match: 0. In germline, CDR1 is KGHSH, CDR2 LQKENI. DNA for the CDR3: TGTGCCAGCGGGACAGGGGTGAACACTGAAGCTTTCTTT. Translating gives CASGTGVNTEAFF.

V and J are TRBV6-5 and TRBJ2-1; possibly TRBD1 for D (5 bases). Germline values: CDR1 MNHEY, CDR2 SVGAGI. The ends were cut back, 4 bases at V and 8 bases at J, with 9 bases in the middle. The CDR3 loop spans 12 amino acids. CDR3 DNA sequence: TGTGCCAGCAGTTCTCAGGGTTATGAGCAGTTCTTC. Its translation: CASSSQGYEQFF.

The rearrangement joins TRBV5-1 to TRBJ2-7; 8 bases align to TRBD1. CDR3 length: 13 residues. V trimming: 6 bases; J trimming: 6 bases; junction bases outside the gene matches: 8. Germline CDR1 and CDR2: SGHRS and YFSETQ. CDR3 DNA: TGCGCCAGCATCTTTTACAGGGGGTGCGAGCAGTACTTC. This translates into CASIFYRGCEQYF.

This rearrangement joins TRBV30 to TRBJ2-2; no reliable D call. The CDR3 covers 13 residues. V shed 1 base and J shed 3 bases, with 6 bases lying between them. Germline loops: CDR1 GTSNPN, CDR2 SVGIG (reference sequence). CDR3 sequence (DNA): TGTGCCTGGAGTGGACACGACACCGGGGAGCTGTTTTTT. Its protein product is CAWSGHDTGELFF.